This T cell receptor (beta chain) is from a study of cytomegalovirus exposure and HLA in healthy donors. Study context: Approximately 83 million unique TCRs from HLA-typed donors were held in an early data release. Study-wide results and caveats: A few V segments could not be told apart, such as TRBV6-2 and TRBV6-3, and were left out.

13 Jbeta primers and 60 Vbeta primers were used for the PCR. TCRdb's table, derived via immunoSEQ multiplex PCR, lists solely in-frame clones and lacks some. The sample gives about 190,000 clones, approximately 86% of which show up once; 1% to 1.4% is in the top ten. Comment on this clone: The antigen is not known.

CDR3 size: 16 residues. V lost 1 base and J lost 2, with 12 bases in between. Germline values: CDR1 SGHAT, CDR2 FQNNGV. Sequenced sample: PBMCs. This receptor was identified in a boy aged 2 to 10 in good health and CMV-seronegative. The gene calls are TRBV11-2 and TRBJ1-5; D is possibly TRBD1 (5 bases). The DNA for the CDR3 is TGTGCCAGCAGCTTAGGTCCAGGGACTGGCAATCAGCCCCAGCATTTT. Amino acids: CASSLGPGTGNQPQHF.